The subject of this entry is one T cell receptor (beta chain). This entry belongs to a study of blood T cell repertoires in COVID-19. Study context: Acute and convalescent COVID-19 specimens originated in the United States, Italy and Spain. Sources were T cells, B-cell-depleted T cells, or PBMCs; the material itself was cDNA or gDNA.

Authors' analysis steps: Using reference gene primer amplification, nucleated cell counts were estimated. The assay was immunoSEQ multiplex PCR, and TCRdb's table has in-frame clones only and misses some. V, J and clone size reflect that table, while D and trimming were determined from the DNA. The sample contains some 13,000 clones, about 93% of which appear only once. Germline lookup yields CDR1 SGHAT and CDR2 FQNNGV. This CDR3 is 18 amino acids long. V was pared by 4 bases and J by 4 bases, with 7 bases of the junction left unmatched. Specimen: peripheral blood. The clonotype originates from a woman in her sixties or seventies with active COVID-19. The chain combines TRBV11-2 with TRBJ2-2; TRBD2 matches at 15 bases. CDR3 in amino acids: CASSSRGLAGGVTGELFF. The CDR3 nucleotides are TGTGCCAGCAGCTCTAGGGGACTAGCGGGAGGAGTCACCGGGGAGCTGTTTTTT.